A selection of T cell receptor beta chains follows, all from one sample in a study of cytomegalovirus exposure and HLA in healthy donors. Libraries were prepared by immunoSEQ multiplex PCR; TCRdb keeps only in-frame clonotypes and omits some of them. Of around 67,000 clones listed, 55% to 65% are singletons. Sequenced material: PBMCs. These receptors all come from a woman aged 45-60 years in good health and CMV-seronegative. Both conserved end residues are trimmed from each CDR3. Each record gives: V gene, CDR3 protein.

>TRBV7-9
ASSSRGQGTEAF
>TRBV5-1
ASSLQGSDYGYT
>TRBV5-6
ASSTLGYEQY
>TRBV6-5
ASSYAPGGAYNEQF
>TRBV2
ASSGTGNQPQH
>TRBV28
ASRHDSYTEAF
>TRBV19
ASSIGLAEGLNTEAF
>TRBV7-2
ASSLMGLETDTQY
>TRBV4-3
ASSPGTGGTEAF
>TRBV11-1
ASTSPAEETQY
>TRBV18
ASSADWYEQY
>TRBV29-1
SVWDRASGNTIY
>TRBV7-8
ASSLVREKLF
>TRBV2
ASSERTGLAV
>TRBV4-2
ASSQETRSGPMNYGYT
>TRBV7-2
ASSRGGQGTEAF
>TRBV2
ASSNPGRSGSGNTIY
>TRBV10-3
AISGYPSGAGTAEQY
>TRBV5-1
ASSLAGNTEAF
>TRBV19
ASSRRTGGVSNQPQH
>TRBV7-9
ASSPHGSGANVLT
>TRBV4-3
ASSQGDEKLF
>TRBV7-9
ASSPMGDGEQF
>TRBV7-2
ASSPETGDGYT
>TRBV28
ASYNRGLQPQH
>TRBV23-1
ASSQLGRGGDTEAF
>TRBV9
ASSLSETQY
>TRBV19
ASSHSNQPQH
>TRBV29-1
SVGPTGFETQY
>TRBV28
ASQTGGSYEQY
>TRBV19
ASSIAAGGPGDTQY
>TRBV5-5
ASSQQGLRYNEQF
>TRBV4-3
ASSQGAGRPEETQY
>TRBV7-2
ASSGRTGYNEQF
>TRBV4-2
ASSQEGGYNEQF
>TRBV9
ASSPEGEEGEAF
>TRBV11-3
ASSLEAVPPHEQY
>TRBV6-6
ASVPQIQAVIYEQY
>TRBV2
ASRATGSVGQPQH
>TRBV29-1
SVYRGYNEQF
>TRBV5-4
ASTPRDTDSTDTQY